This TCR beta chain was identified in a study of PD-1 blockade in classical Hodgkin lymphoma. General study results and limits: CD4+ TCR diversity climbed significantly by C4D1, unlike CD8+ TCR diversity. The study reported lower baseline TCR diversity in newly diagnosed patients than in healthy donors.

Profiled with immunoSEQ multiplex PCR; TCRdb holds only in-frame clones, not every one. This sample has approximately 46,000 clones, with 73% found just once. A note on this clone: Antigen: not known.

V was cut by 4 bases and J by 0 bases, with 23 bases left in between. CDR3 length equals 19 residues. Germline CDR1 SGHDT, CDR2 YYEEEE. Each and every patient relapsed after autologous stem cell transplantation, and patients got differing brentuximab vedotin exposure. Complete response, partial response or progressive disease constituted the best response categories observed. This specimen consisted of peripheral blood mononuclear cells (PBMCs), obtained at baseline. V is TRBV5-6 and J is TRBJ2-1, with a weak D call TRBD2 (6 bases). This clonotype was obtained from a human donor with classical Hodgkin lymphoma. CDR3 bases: TGTGCCAGCAGCGGATTCCCCGGCCGGGGGTTTAACTCCTACAATGAGCAGTTCTTC. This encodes CASSGFPGRGFNSYNEQFF.